This T cell receptor beta chain came from a study of shared clonotypes between healthy human individuals. About the study: CD4 naive and memory got three plates each, CD8 naive two, CD8 memory one.

Positively selected for CCR7, the CD45RO-negative cells used as naive CD8 cells excluded terminally differentiated effector memory CD45RA+ cells. As concerns this clone: The antigen is undetermined.

The table came from immunoSEQ multiplex PCR; TCRdb's copy has only in-frame clones and leaves some out. The profile shows just over 2,000,000 clones, about 95% of them singletons. Study-level findings and limits: It was anticipated that sequencing depth would influence how many clonotypes donors shared. Across subsets, estimated richness was generally greater for naive than for memory populations.

This CDR3 is built from 15 residues. In germline, CDR1 is SNHLY, CDR2 FYNNEI. The V gene end was trimmed by 6 bases and the J gene end by 0 bases; junction bases not matched to a gene: 6. This sequence joins TRBV2 and TRBJ2-7; TRBD1 aligns across 9 bases. Sequenced: naive CD8+ T cells sorted from blood. This receptor was identified in a young man in good health. As DNA, the CDR3 is TGTGCCAGCAGGGATGGACAGGGGAGCTCCTACGAGCAGTACTTC. Protein sequence: CASRDGQGSSYEQYF.